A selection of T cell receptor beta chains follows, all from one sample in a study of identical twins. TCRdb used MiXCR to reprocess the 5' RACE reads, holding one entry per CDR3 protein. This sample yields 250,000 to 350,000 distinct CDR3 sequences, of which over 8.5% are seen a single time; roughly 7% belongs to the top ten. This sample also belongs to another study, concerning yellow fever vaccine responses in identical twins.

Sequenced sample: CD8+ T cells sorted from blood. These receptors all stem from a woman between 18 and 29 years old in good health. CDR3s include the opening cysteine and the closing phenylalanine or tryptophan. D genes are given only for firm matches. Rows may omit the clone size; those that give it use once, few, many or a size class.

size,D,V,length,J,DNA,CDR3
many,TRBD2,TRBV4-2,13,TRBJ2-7,TGTGCCAGCAGCCCGGGGGGATCCTACGAGCAGTACTTC,CASSPGGSYEQYF
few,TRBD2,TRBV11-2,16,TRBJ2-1,TGTGCCAGCAGCTTATATACTAGCGGGGGATGGAATGAGCAGTTCTTC,CASSLYTSGGWNEQFF
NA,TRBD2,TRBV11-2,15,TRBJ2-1,TGTGCCAGCAGCATTAGCGGGAGGGCCGGCAATGAGCAGTTCTTC,CASSISGRAGNEQFF
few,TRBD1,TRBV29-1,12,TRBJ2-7,TGCAGCGTTGAGACAGGGGGGCTCGAGCAGTACTTC,CSVETGGLEQYF
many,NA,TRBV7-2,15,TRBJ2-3,TGTGCCAGCAGCTTAATAATTAGGATCACGGATACGCAGTATTTT,CASSLIIRITDTQYF
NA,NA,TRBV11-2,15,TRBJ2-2,TGTGCCAGCAGCTTGTACAGCGCGAACACCGGGGAGCTGTTTTTT,CASSLYSANTGELFF
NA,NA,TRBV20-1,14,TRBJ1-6,TGCAGTGCTAGAGATACAGAAAACCCTTCACCCCTCCACTTT,CSARDTENPSPLHF
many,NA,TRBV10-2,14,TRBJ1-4,TGCGCCAGCAGTGCGACCTCAACTAATGAAGAACTGTTTTTT,CASSATSTNEELFF
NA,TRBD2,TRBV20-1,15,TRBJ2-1,TGCAGTGCTACCACAATTACGGGACTACTCAATGAGCAGTTCTTC,CSATTITGLLNEQFF
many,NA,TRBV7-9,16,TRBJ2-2,TGTGCCAGCAGCGACGCCGGGACGGAGAACACCGGGGAGCTGTTTTTT,CASSDAGTENTGELFF
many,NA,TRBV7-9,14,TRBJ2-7,TGTGCCAGCAGCTTAGTGGCCTCAGCTATCGAGCAGTACTTC,CASSLVASAIEQYF
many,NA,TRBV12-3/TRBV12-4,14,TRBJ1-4,TGTGCCAGCAGTTTAGGAGGGGTAGGCGAAAAACTGTTTTTT,CASSLGGVGEKLFF
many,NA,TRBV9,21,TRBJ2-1,TGTGCCAGCAGCGCAAATTACAAGGAAAGGGGGGCCCGCAGCTCCTACAATGAGCAGTTCTTC,CASSANYKERGARSSYNEQFF
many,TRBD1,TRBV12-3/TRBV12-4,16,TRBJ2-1,TGTGCCAGCAGCTCCCCGGACAGGGGGGGCTACAATGAGCAGTTCTTC,CASSSPDRGGYNEQFF
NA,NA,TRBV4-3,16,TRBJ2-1,TGCGCCAGCAGCCAAGATGCTACGGGGGCGTGGAATGAGCAGTTCTTC,CASSQDATGAWNEQFF
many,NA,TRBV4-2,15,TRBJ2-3,TGTGCCAGCAGCCAAGAAAACCCCAGCACAGATACGCAGTATTTT,CASSQENPSTDTQYF
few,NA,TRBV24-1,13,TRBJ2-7,TGTGCCACCAGTGATTCCCCCAGCGGCGAGCAGTACTTC,CATSDSPSGEQYF
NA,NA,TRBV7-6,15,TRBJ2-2,TGTGCCAGCAGCTTATCGGCCGTGAACACCGGGGAGCTGTTTTTT,CASSLSAVNTGELFF
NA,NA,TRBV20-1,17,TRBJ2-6,TGCTGTGCTAGGCCCATTATGGACGGCTCTGGGGCCAACGTCCTGACTTTC,CCARPIMDGSGANVLTF
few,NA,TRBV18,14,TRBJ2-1,TGTGCCAGCTCAGTCGAATACAGGTACAATGAGCAGTTCTTC,CASSVEYRYNEQFF
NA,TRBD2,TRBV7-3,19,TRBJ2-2,TGTGCCAGCAGCGAGGGGACTAGCGGGGGGCCGCCTCACACCGGGGAGCTGTTTTTT,CASSEGTSGGPPHTGELFF
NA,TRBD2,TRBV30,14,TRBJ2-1,TGTGCCTGGAGTGTGGCGGGGGGGCAAACTGAGCAGTTCTTC,CAWSVAGGQTEQFF
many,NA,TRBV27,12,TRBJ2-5,TGTGCCAGCAGGGGACTTGAAGAGACCCAGTACTTC,CASRGLEETQYF
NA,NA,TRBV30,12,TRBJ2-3,TGTGCCTGGAGTTCGACCAGAGATACGCAGTATTTT,CAWSSTRDTQYF
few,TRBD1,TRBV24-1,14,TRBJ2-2,TGTGCCACCACGGGACAGCCGAACACCGGGGAGCTGTTTTTT,CATTGQPNTGELFF
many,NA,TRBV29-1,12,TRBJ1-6,TGCAGCGTTGCAGACAGCAATTCACCCCTCCACTTT,CSVADSNSPLHF
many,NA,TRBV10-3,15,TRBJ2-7,TGTGCCATCACTTCCGAAGGCGCACTGTCCTACGAGCAGTACTTC,CAITSEGALSYEQYF
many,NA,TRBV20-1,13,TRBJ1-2,TGCAGTGCTAGAGGGACAGTCAGCTATGGCTACACCTTC,CSARGTVSYGYTF
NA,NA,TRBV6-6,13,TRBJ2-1,TGTGCCAGCAGTTACACCAACTACAATGAGCAGTTCTTC,CASSYTNYNEQFF
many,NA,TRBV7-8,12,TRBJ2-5,TGTGCCAGCAGCTTAGTCTTAGAGACCCAGTACTTC,CASSLVLETQYF
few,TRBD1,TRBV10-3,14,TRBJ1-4,TGTGCCATCAGTGCACAGGGGGCCGAGGAAAAACTGTTTTTT,CAISAQGAEEKLFF
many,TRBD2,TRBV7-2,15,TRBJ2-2,TGTGCCAGCAGCTGGACTAGCGGAGACACCGGGGAGCTGTTTTTT,CASSWTSGDTGELFF
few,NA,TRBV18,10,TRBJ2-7,TGTGCCAGCTCACCATGCGAGCAGTACTTC,CASSPCEQYF
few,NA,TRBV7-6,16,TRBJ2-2,TGTGCCAGCAGCTGGCAGGGGATGACGGACACCGGGGAGCTGTTTTTT,CASSWQGMTDTGELFF
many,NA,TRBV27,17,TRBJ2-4,TGTGCCAGCAGTTTGCGTTGGGCAGGGGGGGCCAAAAACATTCAGTACTTC,CASSLRWAGGAKNIQYF